This T cell receptor beta chain was sequenced during a study of PD-1 blockade in classical Hodgkin lymphoma. Study-level points and caveats: Partial responders and progressors had significantly lower baseline TCR diversity. The drivers behind the repertoire differences, possibly disease activity or prior therapy, remain undefined. CD4+ TCR diversity, unlike CD8+, climbed significantly by C4D1.

Here immunoSEQ multiplex PCR was the method, and the copy in TCRdb shows in-frame clones only, minus some. This sample carries 5,000 to 6,000 clones, 82% of them seen once, and the ten largest clones take approximately 10%. Every patient was affected by relapse after autologous stem cell transplantation, while exposure to brentuximab vedotin was not uniform. PBMCs, once thawed, yielded CD8+ T cells isolated by magnetic negative selection. The best responses consisted of complete response, partial response or progressive disease. In this sample, this clone turned up a few times. Its antigen is unknown. CDR1 is SGDLS and CDR2 is YYNGEE in the germline V gene. CDR3 length: 14 amino acids. V lost 2 bases, J lost 5 bases, and 13 bases lay in between.

The chain employs TRBV9 and TRBJ1-1; TRBD1 is a possible D gene (5 bases). This specimen was CD8+ T cells from blood, taken at baseline. This clonotype was obtained from a human donor with classical Hodgkin lymphoma. This CDR3 reads CASSVAGKGTEAFF. The CDR3 DNA reads as TGTGCCAGCAGCGTGGCAGGGAAGGGAACTGAAGCTTTCTTT.